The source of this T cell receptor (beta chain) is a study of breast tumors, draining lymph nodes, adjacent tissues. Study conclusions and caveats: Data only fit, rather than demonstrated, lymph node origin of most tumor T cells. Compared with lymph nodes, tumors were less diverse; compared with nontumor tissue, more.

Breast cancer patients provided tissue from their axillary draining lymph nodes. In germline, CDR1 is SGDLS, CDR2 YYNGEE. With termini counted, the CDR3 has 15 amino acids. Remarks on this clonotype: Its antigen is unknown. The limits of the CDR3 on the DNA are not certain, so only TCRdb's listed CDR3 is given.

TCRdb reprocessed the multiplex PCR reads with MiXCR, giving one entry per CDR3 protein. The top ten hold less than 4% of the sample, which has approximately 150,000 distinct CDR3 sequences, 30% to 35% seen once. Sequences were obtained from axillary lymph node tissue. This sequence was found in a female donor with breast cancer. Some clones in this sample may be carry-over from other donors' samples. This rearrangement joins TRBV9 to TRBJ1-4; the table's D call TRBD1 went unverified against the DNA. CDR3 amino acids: CTSSVGQGANEKPFF.